This note documents a single T cell receptor beta chain sequence. This clone showed up just once. Its antigen is not yet known. There are no base qualities to consult, and no much larger clone falls within one base. This specimen belongs to a study of blood T cell repertoires in COVID-19 (dated by TCRdb to about 2020). Regarding the research as a whole: The collaborator samples originated in the United States, Italy and Spain and spanned the acute and convalescent phases of COVID-19. The prospective study material was composed of cDNA or gDNA derived from T cells, B-cell-depleted T cells, or PBMCs. Deeply sampled blood TCRbeta repertoires from subjects exposed to, actively infected with, or recovered from COVID-19 were included in the dataset. A freely available public database, intended as a resource for researchers studying the immune response to SARS-CoV-2, is where the repertoires were released. The samples were drawn from two sources: the first 160 participants of the ongoing ImmuneRACE study, and 1,000 to 1,500 subjects contributed by 6 global collaborators. The sample metadata nearly always contained a de-identified subject ID, COVID-19 status, age in years and sex. Where HLA class I and class II types were available, the types were taken from metadata supplied by the sample provider, not from assay-based typing.

Each collaborating institution followed its own protocols to collect whole blood in K2EDTA tubes. For TCRbeta analysis, collaborators shipped samples in one of three forms: frozen whole blood, isolated PBMCs, or DNA extracted from either of those sample types. General findings and caveats noted by the study authors: The amount of clinical and demographic metadata varied by source and participant and was provided uncurated.

TCRbeta CDR3 regions were amplified from genomic DNA using the immunoSEQ Assay, a bias-controlled multiplex PCR. The study's processing was this. Nucleated cell counts per sample were estimated from amplification of reference gene primers within the assay. To quantify the absolute abundance of each unique TCRbeta CDR3 rearrangement, sequence reads were collapsed and filtered. Productive Simpson clonality was computed per sample as the square root of Simpson's diversity index over productive rearrangements. This is the immuneACCESS table as TCRdb keeps it, with only in-frame sequences that have V and J called. A part of the clones is gone; compared with another copy, unresolved V genes explain less than half, and the rest is unexplained. D and trimming were read from the DNA, whereas the V and J calls and clone size are those reported in that table. Counted in this sample were around 58,000 clones; roughly 90% of them appeared once. The ten biggest clones cover about 13% of the sample.

The sequencing input was peripheral blood. The clonotype originates from a man aged 55 to 69 with active COVID-19.

The DNA sequence is TGTGCCAGCAGCCACGATGGGACTAGCGGGACGGGTGAGCAGTACTTC. It translates as CASSHDGTSGTGEQYF. The sequence joins TRBV3-1 (or the pseudogene TRBV3-2) to TRBJ2-7, and 13 junction bases match TRBD2. V is pruned by 3 bases and J by 7 bases, leaving 9 bases of the junction without a gene match. According to the germline V gene (reference sequence), CDR1 reads LGHDT and CDR2 reads YNNKEL. Measured from the cysteine to the phenylalanine, the CDR3 is 16 residues long. The DNA shown is the 48-base CDR3, in frame from base 1.